The 26 T cell receptor beta chains presented below share a single source sample, sequenced in a study of cytomegalovirus exposure and HLA in healthy donors. PCR employed 60 Vbeta and 13 Jbeta primers. Method: immunoSEQ multiplex PCR; TCRdb's copy keeps in-frame clones and lacks some. In the table there are around 200,000 clones, roughly 82% of which are singletons. Specimen: PBMCs. All receptors derive from a girl aged 2 to 10 in good health and CMV-seropositive.

The chain uses TRBV4-2 and TRBJ1-2; maybe TRBD1 (6 bases). The germline V gene has CDR1 LGHNA and CDR2 YNFKEQ. The CDR3 consists of 14 residues. Trimming cost V 2 bases and J 4 bases, with 11 bases left between them. The CDR3 nucleotides are TGTGCCAGCAGCCAACCGGGGGGCGGCTATGGCTACACCTTC. Translating it yields CASSQPGGGYGYTF.

This clone was detected a few times. This chain joins TRBV5-6 and TRBJ2-7, with 8 bases lining up with TRBD2. CDR1 is SGHDT and CDR2 is YYEEEE in the germline V gene. The CDR3 is 15 amino acids. With 4 bases clipped from V and 1 base from J, the junction kept 7 bases outside the gene matches. The CDR3 DNA sequence: TGTGCCAGCAGCGGACCGGGACTAGAGTCCTACGAGCAGTACTTC. It yields the protein CASSGPGLESYEQYF.

CDR3 DNA: TGTGCCAGCAGTGAACTGGGGCCTAGTGAGCAGTTCTTC. This encodes CASSELGPSEQFF. This sequence joins TRBV2 and TRBJ2-1; a possible D gene is TRBD1 (5 bases). This CDR3 is built from 13 residues. Germline assignment: CDR1 SNHLY and CDR2 FYNNEI. The germline V and J ends were trimmed by 2 bases and 9 bases, with 11 bases remaining between them.

This chain connects TRBV5-1 to TRBJ2-1; the D is unclear. Germline values: CDR1 SGHRS, CDR2 YFSETQ. This CDR3 is built from 15 residues. The V gene lost 1 base and the J gene lost 8 bases, with 16 bases spanning the gap. The CDR3 loop reads CASSLLASRSDEQFF. The CDR3 DNA sequence: TGCGCCAGCAGCTTGCTGGCTAGTCGTTCGGATGAGCAGTTCTTC.

A few counts support this clone. The rearrangement joins TRBV7-9 to TRBJ2-2; TRBD2 matches at 7 bases. This CDR3 has 14 residues. The germline gives CDR1 SEHNR, CDR2 FQNEAQ (reference sequence). The V and J ends lost 5 bases and 6 bases, in that order; junction bases with no gene match: 6. The CDR3 spells CASSQTSASGELFF. The CDR3 region has the DNA TGTGCCAGCAGCCAAACTAGCGCGTCCGGGGAGCTGTTTTTT.

The chain joins TRBV6-4 to TRBJ2-2; a possible D gene is TRBD2 (5 bases). This CDR3 region has 14 residues. V lost 5 bases and J lost 4, with 11 bases in between. Germline V gives CDR1 MRHNA, CDR2 SNTAGT. In DNA, the CDR3 is TGTGCCAGCAGTTCCCTCGCGGGCACCGGGGAGCTGTTTTTT. This codes for CASSSLAGTGELFF.

This chain uses TRBV5-1 with TRBJ2-7, with D tentatively TRBD2 (6 bases). This CDR3 contains 14 residues. Germline V gives CDR1 SGHRS, CDR2 YFSETQ. Deletions cut 5 bases from V and 7 bases from J, with 19 bases between. DNA of the CDR3: TGCGCCAGCAGACCCCCCGAGCGTGCGGGGGAGCAGTACTTC. Its protein product is CASRPPERAGEQYF.

This chain uses TRBV19 with TRBJ2-7; D is unresolved. The V end was cut by 5 bases, the J end by 2 bases, with 10 bases between. Germline V gene data show CDR1 as LNHDA and CDR2 as SQIVND (reference sequence). This CDR3 has 13 residues. CDR3 residues: CASSLQKAYEQYF. As DNA, the CDR3 is TGTGCCAGTAGTTTGCAGAAAGCCTACGAGCAGTACTTC.

The chain joins TRBV5-1 to TRBJ1-5; 10 bases fit TRBD1. The CDR3 extends over 15 amino acids. V trimming: 2 bases; J trimming: 5 bases; junction bases outside the gene matches: 4. Germline lookup yields CDR1 SGHRS and CDR2 YFSETQ. The CDR3 DNA follows: TGCGCCAGCAGCTTTGCAGGACAGGGGGATCAGCCCCAGCATTTT. This codes for CASSFAGQGDQPQHF.

The chain has TRBV5-6 and TRBJ2-3; TRBD1 matches 7 bases. V lost 0 bases, J lost 4 bases, and 14 bases stayed unmatched. The CDR3 runs to 18 residues. Germline-derived CDR1 and CDR2 are SGHDT and YYEEEE. The CDR3 spells CASSLVPRQGPEPDTQYF. In nucleotides, the CDR3 is TGTGCCAGCAGCTTGGTGCCGAGACAGGGCCCCGAACCAGATACGCAGTATTTT.

The V gene is TRBV5-1, the J gene TRBJ1-2, with D possibly TRBD1 on 6 matching bases. In germline, CDR1 is SGHRS, CDR2 YFSETQ. This CDR3 comprises 12 residues. Trimming pared 8 bases from V and 6 bases from J, leaving 14 bases between. CDR3 residues: CASFTRQDGYTF. The CDR3 region has the DNA TGCGCCAGTTTTACCCGACAGGATGGCTACACCTTC.

This chain uses TRBV10-3 with TRBJ1-1, with D possibly being TRBD1 (5 bases). V was pared by 3 bases and J by 1 base, with 9 bases between. This CDR3 has 14 amino acids. Germline values: CDR1 ENHRY, CDR2 SYGVKD. CDR3 region: CAISDFTGNTEAFF. CDR3 nucleotides: TGTGCCATCAGTGACTTTACAGGGAACACTGAAGCTTTCTTT.

The J gene is TRBJ1-2, the V gene TRBV4-1, with TRBD1 as a possible D gene (6 bases). The ends were cut back, 2 bases at V and 5 bases at J, with 12 bases in the middle. The CDR3 has 14 amino acids. Germline-derived CDR1 and CDR2 are MGHRA and YSYEKL. The CDR3 bases are TGCGCCAGCAGCCAACCTCCGGACAGTTATGGCTACACCTTC. Its translation is CASSQPPDSYGYTF.

This chain links TRBV4-1 with TRBJ2-1, with D perhaps TRBD1 (5 bases). Germline-derived CDR1 and CDR2 are MGHRA and YSYEKL. With 0 bases removed from V and 1 base from J, the gap between germline ends came to 16 bases. The CDR3 is 18 residues long. CDR3 region: CASSQEQVRRESYNEQFF. CDR3 DNA: TGCGCCAGCAGCCAAGAACAGGTCCGCCGCGAGTCCTACAATGAGCAGTTCTTC.

V is TRBV2 and J is TRBJ1-2, with D maybe TRBD1 (5 bases). Trimming removed 8 bases at V and 3 bases at J, with 16 bases between. The CDR3 runs to 14 residues. CDR1 and CDR2 from the germline V gene are SNHLY and FYNNEI. This chain's CDR3 is CASFEQAGDYGYTF. CDR3 in DNA: TGTGCCAGCTTCGAGCAGGCGGGGGACTATGGCTACACCTTC.

The chain is built from TRBV27 and TRBJ2-3, with a tentative D call TRBD1 (5 bases). Germline loops: CDR1 MNHEY, CDR2 SMNVEV (reference sequence). The V end was cut by 4 bases, the J end by 8 bases, with 13 bases between. CDR3 size: 13 residues. CDR3 amino acids: CASSSTLGVTQYF. In DNA, the CDR3 is TGTGCCAGCAGTTCGACCCTAGGGGTTACGCAGTATTTT.

The rearrangement joins TRBV7-3 to TRBJ2-1, with D possibly matching TRBD2 (7 bases). Between the trimmed V and J ends, which lost 3 bases and 6 bases, there was a span of 15 bases. The CDR3 runs to 15 residues. Germline CDR1 is SGHTA and CDR2 is FQGTGA. The CDR3 nucleotides read TGTGCCAGCAGCTTTGGTGGGGGGGCCCTCAATGAGCAGTTCTTC. Amino acid sequence: CASSFGGGALNEQFF.

The rearrangement links TRBV5-1 to TRBJ2-3, with D unclear. The CDR3 totals 15 residues. Germline V CDR1 and CDR2: SGHRS, YFSETQ. V lost 0 bases and J 5 bases, leaving 13 bases between the germline ends. The CDR3 DNA sequence: TGCGCCAGCAGCTTGGGCGGTTTCCCGGGAGATACGCAGTATTTT. It translates to CASSLGGFPGDTQYF.

The rearrangement joins TRBV5-6 to TRBJ1-2; 7 positions match TRBD1. The junction had 13 bases not matched to a gene; V was cut back by 0 bases and J by 8 bases. This CDR3 is 16 amino acids long. The V gene's germline CDR1 is SGHDT and CDR2 YYEEEE. The DNA of the CDR3 is TGTGCCAGCAGCTTGGCCATCGGGACAGCAACTATCGGCTACACCTTC. This translates into CASSLAIGTATIGYTF. The entire variable domain, with the rest obtained from reference TRBV5-6 and TRBJ1-2, is as follows: DAGVTQSPTHLIKTRGQQVTLRCSPKSGHDTVSWYQQALGQGPQFIFQYYEEEERQRGNFPDRFSGHQFPNYSSELNVNALLLGDSALYLCASSLAIGTATIGYTFGSGTRLTVV.

The gene calls are TRBV15 and TRBJ2-7, with 9 bases fitting TRBD1. CDR3 length equals 16 residues. CDR1 and CDR2 from the germline V gene are LNHNV and YYDKDF (reference sequence). With V trimmed by 1 base and J by 2 bases, 6 bases remained unmatched. This CDR3 reads CATSRGSGTGTYEQYF. CDR3 in DNA: TGTGCCACCAGCAGAGGTTCCGGGACAGGGACCTACGAGCAGTACTTC.

The genes are TRBV19 and TRBJ2-3, with TRBD2 matching over 9 bases. Trimming at V came to 6 bases and at J to 4 bases, leaving 2 bases not matched to a gene. CDR3 length: 13 residues. Germline V gene data show CDR1 as LNHDA and CDR2 as SQIVND (reference sequence). CDR3 bases: TGTGCCAGTAGAGTAGCGGGAGCAGATACGCAGTATTTT. It is translated as CASRVAGADTQYF.

V is TRBV28 and J is TRBJ2-3, with 8 bases that match TRBD1. There are 15 residues in the CDR3. Germline CDR1 is MDHEN and CDR2 is SYDVKM. V gave up 7 bases and J gave up 3 bases; unmatched junction bases: 9. The CDR3 DNA is TGTGCCAGCACTCCTTGGCAGGGGGCAACAGATACGCAGTATTTT. Its translation: CASTPWQGATDTQYF. The full variable domain, with the rest looked up from reference TRBV28 and TRBJ2-3, is DVKVTQSSRYLVKRTGEKVFLECVQDMDHENMFWYRQDPGLGLRLIYFSYDVKMKEKGDIPEGYSVSREKKERFSLILESASTNQTSMYLCASTPWQGATDTQYFGPGTRLTVL.

The chain uses TRBV28 and TRBJ1-6; 11 bases align to TRBD1. V lost 6 bases and J lost 7; bases outside the gene matches: 11. This CDR3 has 17 residues. Germline V gene data show CDR1 as MDHEN and CDR2 as SYDVKM. The CDR3: CASRPLGQGAGNSPLHF. CDR3 DNA: TGTGCCAGCAGACCGCTAGGACAGGGGGCAGGGAATTCACCCCTCCACTTT.

The genes are TRBV25-1 and TRBJ1-2; 8 bases are shared with TRBD1. The CDR3 loop spans 15 amino acids. Germline V gene sequence: CDR1 MGHDK, CDR2 SYGVNS. Trimming took 4 bases from V and 8 from J; bases not matched to a gene: 12. The CDR3 DNA follows: TGTGCCAGCAGTGGGACAGGGTGGCGCTTTTTGGGCTACACCTTC. As protein: CASSGTGWRFLGYTF.

The chain employs TRBV6-1 and TRBJ1-3, with D perhaps TRBD1 (5 bases). CDR1 and CDR2 (germline): MNHNS, SASEGT. V lost 11 bases and J lost 2, with 16 bases in between. This CDR3 is built from 14 residues. The CDR3 reads CAGGGLGTGNTIYF. DNA of the CDR3: TGTGCCGGGGGGGGTCTCGGGACTGGAAACACCATATATTTT.

The V call is TRBV4-2, the J call TRBJ2-2; tentative D call: TRBD2 (6 bases). Germline V gene sequence: CDR1 LGHNA, CDR2 YNFKEQ. Trimming removed 0 bases at V and 4 bases at J, with 15 bases between. CDR3 length: 17 residues. This chain's CDR3 is CASSQEAAGGFTGELFF. CDR3 bases: TGTGCCAGCAGCCAAGAAGCGGCAGGAGGGTTCACCGGGGAGCTGTTTTTT.